This T cell receptor (beta chain) was retrieved from a study of CD8 T cells in ankylosing spondylitis. General observations from the study: The authors reported significant enrichment of disease-linked clones in matched ankylosing spondylitis synovial fluid. Some motif variants had been reported before (in reactive arthritis synovial fluid and blood). Apparently characteristic of ankylosing spondylitis blood was a TCR beta motif (about 8 highly homologous variants). Disease-linked clones were found to be CD8+ and relatively rare in peripheral blood.

V gave up 8 bases and J gave up 0 bases; unmatched junction bases: 2. CDR3 length: 13 amino acids. In germline, CDR1 is MNHNY, CDR2 SVGAGI (reference sequence). The authors made TCR beta libraries by quantitative 5'-RACE with molecular barcodes. TCRdb independently ran MiXCR on the 5' RACE reads; one entry per CDR3 protein. The sample carries a few hundred thousand distinct CDR3 sequences, around 22% recorded once. Of note for this clonotype: As yet, its antigen is unknown.

Sequenced sample: blood, either unsorted or a sorted T cell fraction (not recorded which). This sequence joins TRBV6-6 and TRBJ1-2, with 8 nucleotides matching TRBD1. The source of this sequence is a male donor with ankylosing spondylitis. The CDR3 nucleotides are TGTGCCAGCCAGGACAGGGCTAACTATGGCTACACCTTC. It translates to CASQDRANYGYTF.